Shown below are 11 T cell receptor beta chains from a single sample sequenced in a study of blood T cell repertoires in COVID-19. Data came from immunoSEQ multiplex PCR; TCRdb stores just in-frame clones and leaves some out. The sample yields about 150,000 clones, about four fifths seen once. Material for sequencing was peripheral blood. The receptors stem from a man aged 60-69 years with acute or convalescent COVID-19.

The chain combines TRBV5-6 with TRBJ2-2; 8 nucleotides match TRBD1. V gave up 7 bases and J gave up 3 bases; unmatched junction bases: 8. This CDR3 spans 15 amino acids. CDR1 is SGHDT and CDR2 is YYEEEE in the germline V gene. CDR3: CASGRGPLYTGELFF. CDR3 in DNA: TGTGCCAGCGGCAGGGGGCCTCTTTACACCGGGGAGCTGTTTTTT.

The chain recombines TRBV7-2 with TRBJ2-2, with 7 bases lining up with TRBD1. The CDR3 runs 15 residues. Germline assignment: CDR1 SGHTA and CDR2 FQGNSA. Unmatched junction bases numbered 6, after V lost 4 bases and J lost 4 bases. The CDR3 sequence is CASSYTGASTGELFF. CDR3 DNA: TGTGCCAGCAGCTACACAGGGGCCAGCACCGGGGAGCTGTTTTTT.

This clone was seen a handful of times. DNA of the CDR3: TGTGCCAGCAGTCGACAGATCTACGAGCAGTACTTC. This encodes CASSRQIYEQYF. The V gene is TRBV28, the J gene TRBJ2-7; D perhaps matches TRBD1 (5 bases). CDR1 MDHEN and CDR2 SYDVKM come from the germline V gene. The CDR3 contains 12 residues. Trimming cost V 5 bases and J 3 bases, with 8 bases left between them.

The CDR3 region has the DNA TGTGCCAGCAGTCAGCTAGCGGGAAACTACAATGAGCAGTTCTTC. As protein: CASSQLAGNYNEQFF. This chain uses TRBV27 with TRBJ2-1; TRBD2 agrees at 9 bases. V was clipped by 5 bases and J by 3 bases; unmatched bases: 5. The CDR3 sequence is 15 residues long. Per germline, CDR1 MNHEY and CDR2 SMNVEV (reference sequence).

This chain links TRBV9 with TRBJ2-1, with 9 bases identical to TRBD2. Germline V lookup: CDR1 SGDLS, CDR2 YYNGEE. V shed 3 bases, J shed 4 bases, and the junction held 17 bases outside the gene matches. This CDR3 comprises 19 residues. CDR3 residues: CASSGDSFSSGRSYNEQFF. In DNA form, the CDR3 reads TGTGCCAGCAGCGGGGATTCCTTTTCGAGCGGGAGGTCTTACAATGAGCAGTTCTTC.

This clone appeared once. The chain joins TRBV6-2 or TRBV6-3 to TRBJ1-2; TRBD1 is a possible D gene (5 bases). CDR1 and CDR2 from the germline V gene are MNHEY and SVGEGT. The CDR3 spans 15 residues. V was cut by 2 bases and J by 3 bases, with 13 bases left in between. In DNA, the CDR3 is TGTGCCAGCAGTTACAGGGGCCGACCGGACTATGGCTACACCTTC. Protein: CASSYRGRPDYGYTF.

The chain couples TRBV6-1 to TRBJ1-4; D is perhaps TRBD1 (5 bases). Trimming removed 2 bases at V and 3 bases at J, with 10 bases between. The CDR3 contains 15 residues. The germline V gene has CDR1 MNHNS and CDR2 SASEGT. CDR3 protein: CASSERGWANEKLFF. In DNA, the CDR3 is TGTGCCAGCAGTGAACGGGGGTGGGCTAATGAAAAACTGTTTTTT.

The J gene is TRBJ2-1, the V gene TRBV6-1, with TRBD2 identical over 9 bases. Trimming took 4 bases from V and 3 from J; bases not matched to a gene: 16. The CDR3 is 19 residues long. Germline V lookup: CDR1 MNHNS, CDR2 SASEGT. This CDR3 is CASSGPPAGGGKNYNEQFF. The CDR3 DNA sequence: TGTGCCAGCAGTGGACCCCCAGCGGGAGGAGGGAAAAACTACAATGAGCAGTTCTTC.

This clone was observed once. This CDR3 is CASDGGQDGYTF. As DNA, the CDR3 is TGTGCCAGTGACGGGGGGCAGGATGGCTACACCTTC. V is TRBV6-6 and J is TRBJ1-2; D is possibly TRBD1 (6 bases). The CDR3 runs 12 residues. Trimming took 9 bases from V and 6 from J, leaving 14 bases between them. The germline CDR1 and CDR2 sequences are MNHNY and SVGAGI (reference sequence).

The CDR3, as DNA: TGTGCCAGCTATGATAACAGGGTTAGCGAGCAGTACTTC. It encodes CASYDNRVSEQYF. The V call is TRBV28, the J call TRBJ2-7; the D gene is possibly TRBD1 (6 bases). The V and J ends lost 8 bases and 6 bases respectively, with 17 bases between them. The CDR3 is 13 residues long. The germline V gene has CDR1 MDHEN and CDR2 SYDVKM. Complete variable domain (other parts from reference TRBV28 and TRBJ2-7): DVKVTQSSRYLVKRTGEKVFLECVQDMDHENMFWYRQDPGLGLRLIYFSYDVKMKEKGDIPEGYSVSREKKERFSLILESASTNQTSMYLCASYDNRVSEQYFGPGTRLTVT.

The rearrangement joins TRBV5-1 to TRBJ2-7; tentatively, D is TRBD1 (6 bases). Deletions cut 4 bases from V and 7 bases from J, with 15 bases between. The CDR3 has 13 residues. CDR1 is SGHRS and CDR2 is YFSETQ in the germline V gene. The CDR3 DNA is TGCGCCAGCAGCGGGGGCTCCAGGCAAGAGCAGTACTTC. Its translation: CASSGGSRQEQYF.